This TCR beta chain was sequenced for a study of vaccination effects on CD4 cells after COVID-19. With 6 bases clipped from V and 2 bases from J, the junction kept 12 bases outside the gene matches. Per germline, CDR1 MNHNY and CDR2 SVGAGI (reference sequence). The CDR3 has 16 residues. This clone was recorded once. What it binds is not known. Sequencing used immunoSEQ multiplex PCR; TCRdb keeps in-frame clones, though not all of them. This table has more than 12,000 clones, roughly 75% appearing once. Ahead of sequencing, the ViraFEST assay grew antigen-specific CD4+ T cells using viral peptide pools. The culture ran for nine to ten days, and then CD4+ T cells were isolated. Two-dose vaccination with either BNT162b2 or mRNA-1273 was given to the participants.

The sequencing here drew on CD4+ T cells from PBMCs cultured with HCoV-NL63 spike peptides, taken after COVID-19 vaccination. The chain joins TRBV6-6 to TRBJ2-7, with 8 bases lining up with TRBD2. The sequence came from a human donor who received a COVID-19 vaccine. The CDR3 DNA is TGTGCCAGCAGCCGAACCTTTAGCGGGGCGCCCTACGAGCAGTACTTC. Protein product: CASSRTFSGAPYEQYF.